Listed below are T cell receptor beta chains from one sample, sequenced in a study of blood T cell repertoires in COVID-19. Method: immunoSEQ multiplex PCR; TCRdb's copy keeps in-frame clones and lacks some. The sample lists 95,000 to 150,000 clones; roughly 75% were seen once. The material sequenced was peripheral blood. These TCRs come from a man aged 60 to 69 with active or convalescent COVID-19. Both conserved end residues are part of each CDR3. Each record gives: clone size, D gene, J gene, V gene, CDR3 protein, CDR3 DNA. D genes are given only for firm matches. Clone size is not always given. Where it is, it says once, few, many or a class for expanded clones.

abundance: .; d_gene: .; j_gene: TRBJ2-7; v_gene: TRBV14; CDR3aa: CASSQFTGPYEQYF; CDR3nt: TGTGCCAGCAGCCAATTTACAGGTCCCTACGAGCAGTACTTC
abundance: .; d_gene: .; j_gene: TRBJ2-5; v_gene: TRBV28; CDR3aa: CASRPGTIKTQYF; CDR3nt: TGTGCCAGCAGACCCGGGACAATAAAGACCCAGTACTTC
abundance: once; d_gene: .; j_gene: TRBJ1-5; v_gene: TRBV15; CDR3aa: CATSRDGGRQPQHF; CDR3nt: TGTGCCACCAGCAGAGATGGGGGGAGGCAGCCCCAGCATTTT
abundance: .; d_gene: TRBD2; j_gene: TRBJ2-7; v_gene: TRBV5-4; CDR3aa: CASSSLTSGDAYEQYF; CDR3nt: TGTGCCAGCAGCTCGCTGACTAGCGGGGACGCCTACGAGCAGTACTTC
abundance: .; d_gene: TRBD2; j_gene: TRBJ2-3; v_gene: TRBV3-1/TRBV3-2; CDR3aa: CASSHAGAGDEPQYF; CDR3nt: TGTGCCAGCAGCCACGCCGGGGCGGGAGACGAGCCGCAGTATTTT
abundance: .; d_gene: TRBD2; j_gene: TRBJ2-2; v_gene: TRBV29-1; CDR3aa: CSGRGGGTGELFF; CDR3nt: TGCAGCGGGCGCGGGGGAGGGACCGGGGAGCTGTTTTTT
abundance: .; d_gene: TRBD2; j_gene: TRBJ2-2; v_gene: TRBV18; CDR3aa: CASSPSGTSNAGELFF; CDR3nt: TGTGCCAGCTCACCATCCGGGACTAGTAATGCCGGGGAGCTGTTTTTT
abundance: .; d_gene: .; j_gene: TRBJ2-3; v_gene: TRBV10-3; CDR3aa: CAISELGSGTDTQYF; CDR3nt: TGTGCCATCAGTGAGTTAGGTAGCGGAACAGATACGCAGTATTTT
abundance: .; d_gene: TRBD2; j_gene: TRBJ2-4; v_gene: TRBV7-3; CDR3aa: CASSLTGLASDIQYF; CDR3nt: TGTGCCAGCAGCTTAACCGGACTAGCGTCCGACATTCAGTACTTC
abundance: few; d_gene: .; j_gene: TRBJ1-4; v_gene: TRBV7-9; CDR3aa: CASSYGDLNEKLFF; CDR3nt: TGTGCCAGCAGCTATGGGGACTTGAATGAAAAACTGTTTTTT
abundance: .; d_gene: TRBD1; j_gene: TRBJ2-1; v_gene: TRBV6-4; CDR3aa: CASSPTHGTGQFF; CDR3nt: TGTGCCAGCAGCCCTACCCACGGGACAGGTCAGTTCTTC
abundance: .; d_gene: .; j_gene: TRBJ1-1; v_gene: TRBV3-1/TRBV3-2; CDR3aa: CASSPRVGDTEAFF; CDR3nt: TGTGCCAGCAGCCCCAGGGTTGGGGACACTGAAGCTTTCTTT
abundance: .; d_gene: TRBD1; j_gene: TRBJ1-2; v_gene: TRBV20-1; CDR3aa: CSASSMDRDYGYTF; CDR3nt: TGCAGTGCTAGTTCAATGGACAGGGACTATGGCTACACCTTC
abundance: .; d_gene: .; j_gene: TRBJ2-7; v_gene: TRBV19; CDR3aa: CATRTHMEGYEQYF; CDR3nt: TGTGCCACTCGGACACATATGGAGGGATACGAGCAGTACTTC
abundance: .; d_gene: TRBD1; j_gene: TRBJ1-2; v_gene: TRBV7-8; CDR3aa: CASSQDRGNYGYTF; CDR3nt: TGTGCCAGCAGCCAAGACAGGGGAAACTATGGCTACACCTTC
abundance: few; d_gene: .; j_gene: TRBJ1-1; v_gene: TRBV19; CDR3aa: CASSTPPGRAFF; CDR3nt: TGTGCCAGTAGTACTCCTCCTGGCCGAGCTTTCTTT
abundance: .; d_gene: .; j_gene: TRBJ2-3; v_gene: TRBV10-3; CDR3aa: CANPPADTQYF; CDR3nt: TGTGCCAACCCGCCCGCGGATACGCAGTATTTT
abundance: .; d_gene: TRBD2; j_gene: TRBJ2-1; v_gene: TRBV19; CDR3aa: CASSIVGRGAGEQFF; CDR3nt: TGTGCCAGTAGTATAGTCGGGAGGGGAGCGGGTGAGCAGTTCTTC
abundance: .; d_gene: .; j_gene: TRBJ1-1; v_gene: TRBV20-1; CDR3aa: CSARQNTEAFF; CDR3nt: TGCAGTGCTAGACAAAACACTGAAGCTTTCTTT
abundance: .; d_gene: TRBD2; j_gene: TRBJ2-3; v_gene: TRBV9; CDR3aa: CASSVLPGGGGLFTDTQYF; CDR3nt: TGTGCCAGCAGCGTACTTCCCGGGGGGGGAGGACTATTCACAGATACGCAGTATTTT
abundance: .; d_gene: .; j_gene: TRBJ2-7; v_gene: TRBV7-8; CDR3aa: CASSLVIGGEQYF; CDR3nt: TGTGCCAGCAGCTTAGTCATAGGAGGCGAGCAGTACTTC
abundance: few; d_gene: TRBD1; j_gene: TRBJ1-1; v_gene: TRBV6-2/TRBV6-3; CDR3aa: CASSGQGATEAFF; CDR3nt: TGTGCCAGCAGTGGACAGGGGGCGACTGAAGCTTTCTTT
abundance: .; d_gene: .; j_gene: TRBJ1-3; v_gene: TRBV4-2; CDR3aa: CASSQDIHRSSGNTIYF; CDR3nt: TGTGCCAGCAGCCAAGATATACACCGAAGCTCTGGAAACACCATATATTTT
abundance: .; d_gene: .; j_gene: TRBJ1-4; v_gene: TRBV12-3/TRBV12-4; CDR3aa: CASSRTANEKLFF; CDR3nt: TGTGCCAGCAGCCGGACAGCTAATGAAAAACTGTTTTTT
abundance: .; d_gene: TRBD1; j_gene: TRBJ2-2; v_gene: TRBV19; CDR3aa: CATEGDRGPNTGELFF; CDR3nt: TGTGCCACCGAGGGGGACAGGGGGCCGAACACCGGGGAGCTGTTTTTT
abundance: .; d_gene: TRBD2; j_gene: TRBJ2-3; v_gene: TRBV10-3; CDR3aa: CAISDGTRADTQYF; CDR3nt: TGTGCCATCAGTGACGGGACTAGAGCTGATACGCAGTATTTT
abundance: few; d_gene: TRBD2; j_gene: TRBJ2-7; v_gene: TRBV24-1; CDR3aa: CATSTSGITYEQYF; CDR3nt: TGTGCCACCAGTACTAGCGGGATCACCTACGAGCAGTACTTC
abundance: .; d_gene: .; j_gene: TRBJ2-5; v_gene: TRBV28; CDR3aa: CASSEARPETQYF; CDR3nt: TGTGCCAGCAGCGAGGCTCGACCCGAGACCCAGTACTTC
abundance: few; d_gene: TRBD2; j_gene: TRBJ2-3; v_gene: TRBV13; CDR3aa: CASSIYFGTSGSTDTQYF; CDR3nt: TGTGCCAGCAGCATTTACTTCGGGACTAGCGGGAGCACAGATACGCAGTATTTT